The TCR beta chain under discussion was sequenced for a study of T-cell memory formation after mild COVID-19. TCRdb analysed the 5' RACE reads with MiXCR anew, one entry per CDR3 protein. The profile shows about 560,000 distinct CDR3 sequences, roughly 21% of them singletons. The CDR3 sequence is 16 residues long. V dropped 2 bases and J dropped 0; count of bases not matched to a gene: 5. Germline lookup yields CDR1 DFQATT and CDR2 SNEGSKA (reference sequence). Sequenced input: PBMCs or a T cell subset sorted from them (not recorded which). This clonotype was sampled from an adult woman who had mild COVID-19 (a few samples of this study predate the infection). Cell type and time point are not known. V is TRBV20-1 and J is TRBJ1-3; 9 bases fit TRBD1. This CDR3 is CSARIPGQGSGNTIYF. The CDR3 DNA sequence: TGCAGTGCTAGAATACCGGGACAGGGCTCTGGAAACACCATATATTTT.